This T cell receptor (beta chain) was documented in a study of cytomegalovirus exposure and HLA in healthy donors. Study-wide findings and caveats: The tendency of first-cohort TCR clusters to co-occur in the approximately 120 validation repertoires was identified by a subsequent analysis. Rare TCR sequences dominated, though some public TCRs recurred in many donors.

This CDR3 spans 14 amino acids. Looked up from germline, CDR1 is SGHAT and CDR2 is FQNNGV. The J segment lost 5 bases and the V segment lost 3 bases, leaving 4 bases of the junction unmatched. Of note for this clone: Its antigen is unidentified.

It was the roughly 130-subject validation cohort, separate from the roughly 700-subject first cohort, to which the donors belonged. TCRdb's table, derived via immunoSEQ multiplex PCR, lists solely in-frame clones and lacks some. Of 100,000 or so clones listed, around 85% were seen once; the top ten hold roughly 3.7%. This receptor was taken from a woman aged 25 to 45 in good health and CMV-seronegative. The chain combines TRBV11-2 with TRBJ2-5; TRBD2 matches 9 bases. The sample consisted of PBMCs. For the CDR3, the DNA is TGTGCCAGCAGCTTCGGGACTAGCACCGAGACCCAGTACTTC. Its translation is CASSFGTSTETQYF.